The sequence of this T cell receptor beta chain was determined in a study of blood T cell repertoires in COVID-19 (dated by TCRdb to 2018 to 2021). Background on the whole study: Collaborator samples came from the United States, Italy and Spain and covered acute and convalescent phases of COVID-19. The material from the prospective study consisted of cDNA or gDNA derived from T cells, B-cell-depleted T cells, or PBMCs. The dataset comprised deeply sampled blood TCRbeta repertoires from subjects exposed to, actively infected with, or recovered from COVID-19. The repertoires were released in a freely available public database intended as a resource for research on the immune response to SARS-CoV-2. Samples were obtained from the ongoing ImmuneRACE study (first 160 participants) and from over 1,000 subjects provided by 6 global collaborators. A de-identified subject ID, COVID-19 status, age in years and sex were almost always included in the sample metadata. HLA class I and class II types, where available, came from metadata supplied by the sample provider rather than from assay-based typing.

Collaborating institutions collected whole blood in K2EDTA tubes following their own protocols. For TCRbeta analysis, collaborators shipped samples in one of three forms: frozen whole blood, isolated PBMCs, or DNA extracted from either of those sample types. The CDR3 holds 18 amino acids from the cysteine to the phenylalanine. Kept here is only the CDR3 DNA, which spans 54 bases and is read in frame from base 1. V gives up 1 base and J gives up 8 bases, and the segment between their germline ends measures 25 bases. As encoded in the germline V gene, CDR1 is SGHVS while CDR2 is FNYEAQ. As concerns this clone: Its binding antigen is unknown. No clone much larger than this one lies a single base away; base qualities are absent.

The immunoSEQ Assay, a bias-controlled multiplex PCR, was used to amplify TCRbeta CDR3 regions from genomic DNA. Concerning the study's data processing: Nucleated cell counts per sample were estimated from amplification of reference gene primers within the assay. To quantify the absolute abundance of each unique TCRbeta CDR3 rearrangement, sequence reads were collapsed and filtered. For each sample, productive Simpson clonality was calculated as the square root of Simpson's diversity index over productive rearrangements. Sourced from immuneACCESS, this table was stored by TCRdb with only in-frame sequences that have V and J called. A share of the clones is absent; for the studies checked, an unresolved V gene accounts for under half, and the remainder has no known explanation. From that table come the V and J calls and clone size; the DNA was used to work out D and trimming. The sample profile shows 250,000 or so clones; 82% of them were found once. The ten largest clonotypes hold over 3.5% of the sample.

Points the paper makes about the study in general: The amount of clinical and demographic metadata varied by source and participant and was provided uncurated.

This receptor was taken from a woman in her 70s with acute or convalescent COVID-19. The chain uses TRBV7-6 and TRBJ2-3, with a tentative D gene TRBD2 over 5 matching bases. The sequencing input was peripheral blood. The nucleotide sequence reads as follows: TGTGCCAGCAGCTTAGGGGGAGAACTACAGACCCTTCCAGCTACGCAGTATTTT. This codes for CASSLGGELQTLPATQYF. Extended through the reference TRBV7-6 and TRBJ2-3 proteins, this CDR3 yields the full variable domain: GAGVSQSPRYKVTKRGQDVALRCDPISGHVSLYWYRQALGQGPEFLTYFNYEAQQDKSGLPNDRFSAERPEGSISTLTIQRTEQRDSAMYRCASSLGGELQTLPATQYFGPGTRLTVL.